The rows below give T cell receptor beta chains drawn from one sample of a study of a mutant IDH1 vaccine in newly diagnosed glioma. Assay used: immunoSEQ multiplex PCR; TCRdb lists only in-frame clones, some missing. There are 25,000 to 35,000 clones in the sample; almost 85% occur only once, and around 20% lies in the top ten. The source was PBMCs, collected from a glioma patient treated with radiotherapy, temozolomide or both. Receptors originate from a man aged 25 to 45 with glioma. The CDR3 runs from the conserved cysteine through the conserved F or W. Each record gives: J gene, clone size, D gene, V gene, CDR3 DNA, CDR3 protein. A D gene is named only where the DNA matches it firmly. Only some rows state a clone size, as once, few, many or a class for expanded clones.

J gene: TRBJ1-1; clone size: -; D gene: -; V gene: TRBV19; CDR3 DNA: TGTGCCAGTAGTATAGCTTTGTCGGGTGAAGCTTTCTTT; CDR3 protein: CASSIALSGEAFF
J gene: TRBJ1-1; clone size: -; D gene: -; V gene: TRBV30; CDR3 DNA: TGTGCCTGGAGTGGAGGGCCAGGAACTGAAGCTTTCTTT; CDR3 protein: CAWSGGPGTEAFF
J gene: TRBJ1-6; clone size: once; D gene: -; V gene: TRBV7-8; CDR3 DNA: TGTGCCAGCAGCTTAGAAGTAGCCTATAATTCACCCCTCCACTTT; CDR3 protein: CASSLEVAYNSPLHF
J gene: TRBJ1-1; clone size: once; D gene: -; V gene: TRBV5-1; CDR3 DNA: TGCGCCAGCAGCTTCAGGGGCTCGGGGAACACTGAAGCTTTCTTT; CDR3 protein: CASSFRGSGNTEAFF
J gene: TRBJ1-1; clone size: few; D gene: -; V gene: TRBV2; CDR3 DNA: TGTGCCAGTCGAGGGTTGGCCACTGAAGCTTTCTTT; CDR3 protein: CASRGLATEAFF
J gene: TRBJ1-1; clone size: -; D gene: TRBD1; V gene: TRBV23-1; CDR3 DNA: TGCGCCAGCAGTCAATCCCCCGACAGGGGGAGGACTGAAGCTTTCTTT; CDR3 protein: CASSQSPDRGRTEAFF
J gene: TRBJ1-2; clone size: -; D gene: -; V gene: TRBV10-3; CDR3 DNA: TGTGCCACCAGTCTCAGTGGGTCGAGCACAGCTAACTATGGCTACACCTTC; CDR3 protein: CATSLSGSSTANYGYTF
J gene: TRBJ2-1; clone size: -; D gene: -; V gene: TRBV5-1; CDR3 DNA: TGCGCCAGCAGCCGTGTGTCAACCTACAATGAGCAGTTCTTC; CDR3 protein: CASSRVSTYNEQFF
J gene: TRBJ1-1; clone size: -; D gene: -; V gene: TRBV15; CDR3 DNA: TGTGCCACCAGCAGAGGGGCGAACACTGAAGCTTTCTTT; CDR3 protein: CATSRGANTEAFF
J gene: TRBJ1-1; clone size: few; D gene: -; V gene: TRBV4-1; CDR3 DNA: TGCGCCAGCAGCCGACAGGAGAGGGTATTGAACACTGAAGCTTTCTTT; CDR3 protein: CASSRQERVLNTEAFF
J gene: TRBJ1-1; clone size: -; D gene: -; V gene: TRBV5-1; CDR3 DNA: TGCGCCAGCGCACGGAAGATGAACACTGAAGCTTTCTTT; CDR3 protein: CASARKMNTEAFF
J gene: TRBJ2-7; clone size: -; D gene: -; V gene: TRBV28; CDR3 DNA: TGTGCCAGCAGTTTGTTGGACGGGAGCGAGCAGTACTTC; CDR3 protein: CASSLLDGSEQYF
J gene: TRBJ2-3; clone size: -; D gene: -; V gene: TRBV7-2; CDR3 DNA: TGTGCCAGCAGCCAGGATGTTGGGGCAGATACGCAGTATTTT; CDR3 protein: CASSQDVGADTQYF
J gene: TRBJ1-5; clone size: once; D gene: -; V gene: TRBV30; CDR3 DNA: TGTGCCTGGAGTCCCCGGGACCCCATTAGCAATCAGCCCCAGCATTTT; CDR3 protein: CAWSPRDPISNQPQHF
J gene: TRBJ2-1; clone size: -; D gene: -; V gene: TRBV6-4; CDR3 DNA: TGTGCCAGCAGTTTTAACACAGGGAACAATGAGCAGTTCTTC; CDR3 protein: CASSFNTGNNEQFF
J gene: TRBJ1-2; clone size: -; D gene: -; V gene: TRBV27; CDR3 DNA: TGTGCCAGCAGTTTATCCACAGTGGGAGGTCCGGGGGGCTACACCTTC; CDR3 protein: CASSLSTVGGPGGYTF
J gene: TRBJ1-1; clone size: -; D gene: TRBD1; V gene: TRBV30; CDR3 DNA: TGTGCCTGGAGTGGGACAGGGAGTACTGAAGCTTTCTTT; CDR3 protein: CAWSGTGSTEAFF
J gene: TRBJ2-7; clone size: -; D gene: -; V gene: TRBV6-5; CDR3 DNA: TGTGCCAGCAGTTACTCTTCAGGGGAGTCCTACGAGCAGTACTTC; CDR3 protein: CASSYSSGESYEQYF
J gene: TRBJ1-2; clone size: -; D gene: -; V gene: TRBV10-3; CDR3 DNA: TGTGCCATCAGAAACGACACGGGAACCCCTATCTATGGCTACACCTTC; CDR3 protein: CAIRNDTGTPIYGYTF
J gene: TRBJ2-7; clone size: -; D gene: -; V gene: TRBV7-2; CDR3 DNA: TGTGCCAGCAGCTTACTCCGGGACCCCACCTACGAGCAGTACTTC; CDR3 protein: CASSLLRDPTYEQYF
J gene: TRBJ1-5; clone size: -; D gene: -; V gene: TRBV6-5; CDR3 DNA: TGTGCCAGCAGTTACCAGCAGGGGCCCCAGCATTTT; CDR3 protein: CASSYQQGPQHF
J gene: TRBJ1-1; clone size: -; D gene: -; V gene: TRBV19; CDR3 DNA: TGTGCCAGTAGTATCCCGGCCAGCGTGAACACTGAAGCTTTCTTT; CDR3 protein: CASSIPASVNTEAFF